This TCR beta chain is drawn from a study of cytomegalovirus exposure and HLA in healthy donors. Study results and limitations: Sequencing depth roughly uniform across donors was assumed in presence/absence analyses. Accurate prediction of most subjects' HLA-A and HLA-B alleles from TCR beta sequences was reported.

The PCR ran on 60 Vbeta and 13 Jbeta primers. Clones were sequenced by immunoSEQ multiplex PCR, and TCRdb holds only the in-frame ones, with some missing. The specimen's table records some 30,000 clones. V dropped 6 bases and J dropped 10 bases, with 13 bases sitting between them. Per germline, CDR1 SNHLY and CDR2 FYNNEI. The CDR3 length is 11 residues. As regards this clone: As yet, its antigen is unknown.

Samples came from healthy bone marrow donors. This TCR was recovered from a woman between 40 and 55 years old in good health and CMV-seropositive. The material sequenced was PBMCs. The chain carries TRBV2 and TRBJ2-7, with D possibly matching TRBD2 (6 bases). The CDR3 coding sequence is TGTGCCAGCAGGGACGGGGCGGGACAGTACTTC. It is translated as CASRDGAGQYF.